These 17 T cell receptor beta chains share one sample of origin, sequenced in a study of shared clonotypes between healthy human individuals. Method: immunoSEQ multiplex PCR; TCRdb's copy keeps in-frame clones and lacks some. Of roughly 1,600,000 clones listed, approximately 98.5% are singletons. Material: naive CD4+ T cells sorted from blood. The sample's subset: CD45RA+ positively selected. These receptors were obtained from a man aged 30-40 years in good health.

This chain joins TRBV7-3 and TRBJ2-7; 9 bases are shared with TRBD1. This CDR3 comprises 17 residues. The V gene's germline CDR1 is SGHTA and CDR2 FQGTGA. Germline trimming cut 7 bases from V and 3 bases from J; bases unmatched to any gene: 16. CDR3 in amino acids: CASIPGPPGTGIYEQYF. The CDR3 nucleotides read TGTGCCAGCATCCCCGGCCCTCCCGGGACAGGGATCTACGAGCAGTACTTC.

This clone was counted a single time. The rearrangement links TRBV4-1 to TRBJ1-3; the D is unclear. This CDR3 spans 15 amino acids. From germline, CDR1 is MGHRA and CDR2 YSYEKL. Trimming cost V 5 bases and J 0 bases, with 11 bases left between them. CDR3 nucleotides: TGCGCCAGCAGCGGAGGGCCGAGCTCTGGAAACACCATATATTTT. This codes for CASSGGPSSGNTIYF.

Turning to this clone: In the same sample, other DNA sequences code for this CDR3. The chain joins TRBV6-5 to TRBJ2-6, with a tentative D call TRBD2 (5 bases). The CDR3 loop spans 16 amino acids. Germline CDR1 reads MNHEY; CDR2 reads SVGAGI. With 4 bases removed from V and 0 bases from J, the gap between germline ends came to 10 bases. In nucleotides, the CDR3 is TGTGCCAGCAGTTCCCCCCGGGACTCTGGGGCCAACGTCCTGACTTTC. It translates to CASSSPRDSGANVLTF.

The chain recombines TRBV28 with TRBJ1-5; D gene unclear. The CDR3 contains 14 residues. Trimming removed 4 bases from V and 4 bases from J, with 11 bases in between. Germline V gene data show CDR1 as MDHEN and CDR2 as SYDVKM. Here the CDR3 reads CASSYRTINQPQHF. In DNA, the CDR3 is TGTGCCAGCAGTTATCGGACGATTAATCAGCCCCAGCATTTT. Filled out from reference TRBV28 and TRBJ1-5, the complete variable domain reads DVKVTQSSRYLVKRTGEKVFLECVQDMDHENMFWYRQDPGLGLRLIYFSYDVKMKEKGDIPEGYSVSREKKERFSLILESASTNQTSMYLCASSYRTINQPQHFGDGTRLSIL.

The chain joins TRBV28 to TRBJ2-1, with 16 bases fitting TRBD2. The germline CDR1 and CDR2 sequences are MDHEN and SYDVKM. This CDR3 has 21 amino acids. V shed 5 bases and J 8 bases; nucleotides not matched to a gene: 21. The CDR3 reads CASSSQTRGTSGRAGVYEQFF. The CDR3, as DNA: TGTGCCAGCAGTAGCCAAACGAGAGGGACTAGCGGGAGGGCCGGTGTATATGAGCAGTTCTTC.

The chain joins TRBV7-6 to TRBJ2-2, with TRBD2 matching 7 bases. The CDR3 covers 18 residues. The germline gives CDR1 SGHVS, CDR2 FNYEAQ. The ends lost 7 bases at V and 3 bases at J; junction bases unmatched: 17. CDR3 loop: CASIPTSPLPPYTGELFF. CDR3 in DNA: TGTGCCAGCATCCCGACTAGCCCGCTTCCCCCTTACACCGGGGAGCTGTTTTTT.

This CDR3 reads CASSIDRQGLREQYF. The CDR3 region has the DNA TGTGCCAGTAGCATCGATCGGCAGGGACTTCGCGAGCAGTACTTC. V and J are TRBV19 and TRBJ2-7, with D maybe TRBD2 (6 bases). Trimming left V 6 bases short and J 6 bases short, with 21 bases between. The CDR3 covers 15 residues. Germline V gives CDR1 LNHDA, CDR2 SQIVND (reference sequence).

V usage is TRBV2 and J usage is TRBJ1-1; 7 bases are a match to TRBD1. The CDR3 runs to 15 residues. CDR1 is SNHLY, CDR2 FYNNEI, per germline. Germline trimming cut 6 bases from V and 2 bases from J; bases unmatched to any gene: 9. The CDR3 region has the DNA TGTGCCAGCAGAACACAGGGGTCCCGCAACACTGAAGCTTTCTTT. This sequence encodes CASRTQGSRNTEAFF.

This clone was observed a single time. The rearrangement joins TRBV10-3 to TRBJ1-3, with no clear D. Trimming took 5 bases from V and 4 from J, leaving 12 bases between them. CDR3 size: 14 residues. Germline lookup yields CDR1 ENHRY and CDR2 SYGVKD. CDR3 sequence (DNA): TGTGCCATCAGTCCCGTGGGAGCCGGAAACACCATATATTTT. It yields the protein CAISPVGAGNTIYF.

This chain connects TRBV4-1 to TRBJ2-2; 9 bases match TRBD2. Trimming removed 2 bases from V and 0 bases from J; junction bases left unmatched: 4. This CDR3 is built from 17 residues. Germline V gene sequence: CDR1 MGHRA, CDR2 YSYEKL. The DNA of the CDR3 is TGCGCCAGCAGCCAAATAGCGGGAGATCCGAACACCGGGGAGCTGTTTTTT. It translates to CASSQIAGDPNTGELFF.

The chain carries TRBV7-2 and TRBJ2-7; perhaps D is TRBD1 or TRBD2 (5 bases each). Germline V gene lookup returns CDR1 SGHTA and CDR2 FQGNSA. This CDR3 is built from 13 residues. Trimming removed 3 bases from V and 3 bases from J, with 9 bases in between. DNA of the CDR3: TGTGCCAGCAGCTTCGGGGCGGGCTACGAGCAGTACTTC. Translating gives CASSFGAGYEQYF.

The genes are TRBV9 and TRBJ1-5, with 7 bases fitting TRBD1. Germline V gives CDR1 SGDLS, CDR2 YYNGEE. J gave up 4 bases and V 4 bases, and 5 bases lay outside the gene matches. The CDR3 sequence is 14 residues long. CDR3 DNA: TGTGCCAGCAGCTCCAACAGGGGTAATCAGCCCCAGCATTTT. The encoded protein is CASSSNRGNQPQHF.

This clone was counted a single time. The V gene is TRBV18, the J gene TRBJ1-5, with 10 bases identical to TRBD1. The trim removed 5 bases at V and 11 bases at J, leaving 6 bases unmatched. Per the germline V gene, CDR1 is KGHSH and CDR2 is LQKENI. This CDR3 comprises 13 residues. The CDR3 nucleotides read TGTGCCAGCTCATTCGGACAGGGGGAGGCCCAGCATTTT. As protein: CASSFGQGEAQHF.

Comment on this clone: The same CDR3 is also encoded by other DNA sequences in this sample. V is TRBV5-1 and J is TRBJ2-2; D call uncertain. This CDR3 contains 11 residues. The germline V gene has CDR1 SGHRS and CDR2 YFSETQ. The V gene lost 2 bases and the J gene lost 7 bases, with 3 bases spanning the gap. CDR3 DNA: TGCGCCAGCAGCTTTGGCGGGGAGCTGTTTTTT. Its translation: CASSFGGELFF.

The chain recombines TRBV6-1 with TRBJ1-2; D perhaps matches TRBD1 (5 bases). The CDR3 runs to 15 residues. Deletions cut 4 bases from V and 4 bases from J, with 16 bases between. Germline CDR1 reads MNHNS; CDR2 reads SASEGT. CDR3 DNA: TGTGCCAGCAGTGGAAGAGGGGAGGGCGGCTATGGCTACACCTTC. As protein: CASSGRGEGGYGYTF.

This clone was counted a few times. The V call is TRBV2, the J call TRBJ1-2; TRBD1 matches 8 bases. The CDR3 runs to 13 residues. The ends lost 3 bases at V and 7 bases at J; junction bases unmatched: 4. Germline values: CDR1 SNHLY, CDR2 FYNNEI. CDR3 DNA sequence: TGTGCCAGCAGTGACGCGACAGGGGTTGGCTACACCTTC. Translated, it gives CASSDATGVGYTF. Filled out from reference TRBV2 and TRBJ1-2, the complete variable domain reads EPEVTQTPSHQVTQMGQEVILRCVPISNHLYFYWYRQILGQKVEFLVSFYNNEISEKSEIFDDQFSVERPDGSNFTLKIRSTKLEDSAMYFCASSDATGVGYTFGSGTRLTVV.

This chain joins TRBV11-2 and TRBJ2-2; 10 bases map to TRBD2. From germline, CDR1 is SGHAT and CDR2 FQNNGV. The CDR3 is 16 residues long. V dropped 1 base and J dropped 5; count of bases not matched to a gene: 4. The CDR3 DNA sequence: TGTGCCAGCAGCTTAGGAGCGGGAGGGCTAACCGGGGAGCTGTTTTTT. It is translated as CASSLGAGGLTGELFF. Complete variable domain (other parts from reference TRBV11-2 and TRBJ2-2): EAGVAQSPRYKIIEKRQSVAFWCNPISGHATLYWYQQILGQGPKLLIQFQNNGVVDDSQLPKDRFSAERLKGVDSTLKIQPAKLEDSAVYLCASSLGAGGLTGELFFGEGSRLTVL.